This record covers a single TCR beta chain. This record comes from a study of blood T cell repertoires in COVID-19. Across the study: Samples of COVID-19 (acute and convalescent) were obtained from the United States, Italy and Spain. Nucleic acid was either cDNA or gDNA, and it came from T cells, B-cell-depleted T cells, or PBMCs.

Original processing notes: By means of reference gene primer amplification, nucleated cell counts were estimated. Using immunoSEQ multiplex PCR, the repertoire was profiled, and TCRdb retains in-frame clones only, with some absent. V and J calls and clone size follow that table, whereas D and trimming were derived from the DNA. The data show nearly 25,000 clones, just over 90% seen once. The germline V and J ends were trimmed by 1 base and 5 bases, with 17 bases remaining between them. The CDR3 is 16 amino acids. In germline, CDR1 is LGHNA, CDR2 YNFKEQ. What was sequenced was peripheral blood. The rearrangement uses TRBV4-2 and TRBJ2-5, with TRBD1 as a possible D gene (5 bases). The source is a man between 65 and 85 years old with active COVID-19. The CDR3 DNA reads as TGTGCCAGCAGCCAAGCTCTCACAGGCATCGGGGAGACCCAGTACTTC. Residues: CASSQALTGIGETQYF.